This TCR beta chain was captured in a study of cytotoxic CD8 clonotypes in ibrutinib-treated CLL. The intended depth for sequencing was 1 in 200,000 to 1 in 1 million T cells. Libraries were prepared by immunoSEQ multiplex PCR; TCRdb keeps only in-frame clonotypes and omits some of them. The table includes over 45,000 clones, roughly 49% detected once. The CDR3 has 15 residues. V was pared by 0 bases and J by 7 bases, with 15 bases between. Germline loops: CDR1 LGHNA, CDR2 YSLEER. This clone was seen a single time. Its matching antigen is unknown. Study conclusions and caveats: While tracking circulating CD8+ T-cell counts, baseline clonality exceeded that of age-matched healthy donors.

V is TRBV4-3 and J is TRBJ2-5, with D maybe TRBD2 (6 bases). This receptor was obtained from a human donor with chronic lymphocytic leukemia. Sequenced material: PBMCs, taken at disease progression, from a patient treated with ibrutinib. The CDR3 DNA reads as TGCGCCAGCAGCCAAGAGCGACTAGTTGTAGGGACCCAGTACTTC. Protein product: CASSQERLVVGTQYF.